Following are 18 T cell receptor beta chains from one sample sequenced in a study of shared clonotypes between healthy human individuals. TCRdb keeps only in-frame clones here, not all; method: immunoSEQ multiplex PCR. The sample includes about 1.5 million clones, 95% to 99% of them seen just once. Input material: naive CD4+ T cells sorted from blood. Subset described: CD45RA+ positively selected. These TCRs come from a man younger than 45 in good health.

This rearrangement joins TRBV27 to TRBJ2-1; 7 nucleotides agree with TRBD2. The length of the CDR3 is 16 residues. CDR1 is MNHEY, CDR2 SMNVEV, per germline (reference sequence). J lost 6 bases, V lost 1 base, and 9 bases had no gene match. CDR3 sequence (DNA): TGTGCCAGCAGTTTATTGGGCGGGAGTGGCCCCAATGAGCAGTTCTTC. Encoded protein: CASSLLGGSGPNEQFF.

The rearrangement joins TRBV6-1 to TRBJ2-3; the match to TRBD2 covers 8 bases. The germline V gene has CDR1 MNHNS and CDR2 SASEGT. J gave up 7 bases and V 2 bases, and 11 bases lay outside the gene matches. The CDR3 spans 16 residues. The CDR3 nucleotides read TGTGCCAGCAGTGAAAGTTGGACTAGCCCGAGCAATACGCAGTATTTT. It translates to CASSESWTSPSNTQYF.

This clone was seen a single time. V is TRBV19 and J is TRBJ2-1; TRBD1 might be the D (5 bases). The CDR3 has 17 residues. Germline values: CDR1 LNHDA, CDR2 SQIVND (reference sequence). V was shortened by 2 bases and J by 0 bases, with 14 bases between the two germline ends. CDR3 in DNA: TGTGCCAGTAGTATAAGTTACCCGGACAACTCCTACAATGAGCAGTTCTTC. This codes for CASSISYPDNSYNEQFF. Full variable domain (remainder filled in from reference TRBV19 and TRBJ2-1): DGGITQSPKYLFRKEGQNVTLSCEQNLNHDAMYWYRQDPGQGLRLIYYSQIVNDFQKGDIAEGYSVSREKKESFPLTVTSAQKNPTAFYLCASSISYPDNSYNEQFFGPGTRLTVL.

This rearrangement joins TRBV5-1 to TRBJ2-1; 8 bases agree with TRBD2. CDR1 and CDR2 (germline): SGHRS, YFSETQ. This CDR3 contains 14 residues. The V gene end was trimmed by 1 base and the J gene end by 7 bases; junction bases not matched to a gene: 4. The CDR3 spells CASSLQLAANEQFF. The CDR3 nucleotides read TGCGCCAGCAGCTTGCAACTAGCGGCGAATGAGCAGTTCTTC.

The rearrangement links TRBV5-1 to TRBJ2-3; no firm D call. Germline V gene data show CDR1 as SGHRS and CDR2 as YFSETQ. V was pared by 1 base and J by 0 bases, with 9 bases between. The CDR3 consists of 15 residues. This CDR3 is CASSLSAFSTDTQYF. The DNA of the CDR3 is TGCGCCAGCAGCTTGTCGGCCTTTAGCACAGATACGCAGTATTTT.

The chain combines TRBV29-1 with TRBJ1-2; weak D call: TRBD1 (6 bases). Trimming stripped 3 bases from V and 4 bases from J, with 12 bases between. CDR3 size: 13 residues. Per the germline V gene, CDR1 is SQVTM and CDR2 is ANQGSEA. CDR3 DNA sequence: TGCAGCGTTGAGGCCAGGGGAACCTATGGCTACACCTTC. Translated, it gives CSVEARGTYGYTF.

This clone was picked up one time. DNA for the CDR3: TGTGCCAGCAGTGGGGCGGGTGGGACGAAGCCCCAGCATTTT. As protein: CASSGAGGTKPQHF. The chain couples TRBV25-1 to TRBJ1-5, with D possibly being TRBD1 (5 bases). Trimming removed 4 bases at V and 8 bases at J, with 15 bases between. Germline V CDR1 and CDR2: MGHDK, SYGVNS. The CDR3 totals 14 residues.

This clone was picked up one time. The CDR3 loop is CASSNDRGGNTIYF. The CDR3 region has the DNA TGTGCCAGCAGCAACGACAGGGGCGGAAACACCATATATTTT. V usage is TRBV27 and J usage is TRBJ1-3, with 8 bases fitting TRBD1. CDR1 and CDR2 from the germline V gene are MNHEY and SMNVEV (reference sequence). The trim removed 6 bases at V and 4 bases at J, leaving 5 bases unmatched. This CDR3 spans 14 amino acids.

The chain uses TRBV5-4 and TRBJ1-2; D gene ambiguous. From germline, CDR1 is SGHNT and CDR2 YYREEE (reference sequence). V lost 3 bases and J lost 5, with 14 bases in between. This CDR3 spans 14 amino acids. The CDR3 nucleotides are TGTGCCAGCAGCTCGGAAATTGTTGAGTATGGCTACACCTTC. It is translated as CASSSEIVEYGYTF.

The gene calls are TRBV7-2 and TRBJ2-7; D not resolved. V lost 3 bases to trimming and J lost 3 bases, with 9 bases between them. This CDR3 has 13 amino acids. Germline lookup yields CDR1 SGHTA and CDR2 FQGNSA. CDR3: CASSLQLDYEQYF. The CDR3 coding sequence is TGTGCCAGCAGCTTGCAGTTGGACTACGAGCAGTACTTC.

The rearrangement links TRBV11-2 to TRBJ2-3; D not resolved. From germline, CDR1 is SGHAT and CDR2 FQNNGV. V was shortened by 0 bases and J by 1 base, with 14 bases between the two germline ends. The CDR3 runs 17 residues. This CDR3 is CASSLDLWATGTDTQYF. In DNA, the CDR3 is TGTGCCAGCAGCTTAGATCTCTGGGCTACAGGCACAGATACGCAGTATTTT.

The chain has TRBV18 and TRBJ2-3, with D possibly matching TRBD1 (5 bases). Germline V gene lookup returns CDR1 KGHSH and CDR2 LQKENI. The CDR3 is 15 amino acids. Trimming shortened V by 0 bases and J by 2 bases, and 9 bases separated the two germline ends. CDR3 sequence: CASSPPQQATDTQYF. CDR3 bases: TGTGCCAGCTCACCACCTCAACAGGCCACAGATACGCAGTATTTT.

This clone was observed once. The V and J genes are TRBV7-2 and TRBJ1-5; D gene ambiguous. The germline V gene encodes CDR1 SGHTA and CDR2 FQGNSA. The ends were cut back, 5 bases at V and 0 bases at J, with 11 bases in the middle. This CDR3 is built from 15 residues. The CDR3 DNA sequence: TGTGCCAGCAGCCCGGCGGGTAATAGCAATCAGCCCCAGCATTTT. Translation: CASSPAGNSNQPQHF.

This clone is a singleton in its sample. This sequence joins TRBV28 and TRBJ1-3; D unresolved. Trimming pared 3 bases from V and 5 bases from J, leaving 11 bases between. The CDR3 loop spans 14 amino acids. Germline loops: CDR1 MDHEN, CDR2 SYDVKM. The CDR3 DNA reads as TGTGCCAGCAGTTTCAGCTCGGCCCGAAACACCATATATTTT. It yields the protein CASSFSSARNTIYF.

The chain carries TRBV25-1 and TRBJ1-5; D gene uncertain. Trimming shortened V by 6 bases and J by 4 bases, and 13 bases separated the two germline ends. Germline V gene lookup returns CDR1 MGHDK and CDR2 SYGVNS. This CDR3 comprises 14 residues. CDR3 sequence reads: CASSPTRVNQPQHF. The CDR3 bases are TGTGCCAGCAGCCCGACACGGGTAAATCAGCCCCAGCATTTT.

The chain recombines TRBV11-2 with TRBJ2-6; 8 positions agree with TRBD1. The trim removed 7 bases at V and 0 bases at J, leaving 5 bases unmatched. The V gene's germline CDR1 is SGHAT and CDR2 FQNNGV. There are 16 residues in the CDR3. The CDR3 sequence: CASTRGPFSGANVLTF. In DNA form, the CDR3 reads TGTGCCAGCACCAGGGGGCCCTTCTCTGGGGCCAACGTCCTGACTTTC.

The chain combines TRBV19 with TRBJ2-1, with 11 nucleotides matching TRBD2. Germline-derived CDR1 and CDR2 are LNHDA and SQIVND (reference sequence). V lost 6 bases and J lost 6; bases outside the gene matches: 1. The CDR3 runs to 13 residues. CDR3 coding DNA: TGTGCCAGTAGGGGGACTAGCGGCAATGAGCAGTTCTTC. This gives the protein CASRGTSGNEQFF.

In regard to this clone: This specimen includes other DNA sequences encoding the same CDR3. This chain joins TRBV10-3 and TRBJ2-7, with 10 bases that match TRBD2. V lost 3 bases to trimming and J lost 0 bases; unmatched junction nucleotides: 2. Germline V CDR1 and CDR2: ENHRY, SYGVKD. The CDR3 has 15 amino acids. The CDR3 loop is CAISDSSGSSYEQYF. CDR3 coding DNA: TGTGCCATCAGTGACTCTAGCGGGAGCTCCTACGAGCAGTACTTC.